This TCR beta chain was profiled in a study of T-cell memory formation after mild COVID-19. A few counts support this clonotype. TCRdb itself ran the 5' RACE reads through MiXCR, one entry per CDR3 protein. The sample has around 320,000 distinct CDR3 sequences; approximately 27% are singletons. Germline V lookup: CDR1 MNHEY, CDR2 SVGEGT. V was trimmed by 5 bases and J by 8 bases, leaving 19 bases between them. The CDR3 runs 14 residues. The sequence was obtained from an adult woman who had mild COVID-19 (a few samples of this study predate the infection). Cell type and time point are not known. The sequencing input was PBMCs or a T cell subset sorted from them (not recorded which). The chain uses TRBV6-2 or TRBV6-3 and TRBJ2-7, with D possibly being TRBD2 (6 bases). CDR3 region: CASSPLAGFRQQYF. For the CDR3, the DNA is TGTGCCAGCAGTCCCCTTGCGGGATTCCGGCAGCAGTACTTC.